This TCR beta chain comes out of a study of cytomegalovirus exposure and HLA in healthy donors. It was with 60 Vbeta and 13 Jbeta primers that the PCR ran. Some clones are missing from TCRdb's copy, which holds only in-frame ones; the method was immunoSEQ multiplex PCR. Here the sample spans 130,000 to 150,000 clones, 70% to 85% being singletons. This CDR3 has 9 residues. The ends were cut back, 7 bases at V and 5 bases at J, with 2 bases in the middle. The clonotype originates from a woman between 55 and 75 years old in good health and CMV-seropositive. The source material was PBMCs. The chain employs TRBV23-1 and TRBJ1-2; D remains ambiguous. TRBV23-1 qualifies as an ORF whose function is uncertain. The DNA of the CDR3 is TGCGCCAGCACGTATGGCTACACCTTC. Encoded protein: CASTYGYTF.